This TCR beta chain was recorded in a study of radiotherapy plus CTLA-4 blockade in lung cancer. Study observations and caveats: Together with interferon-beta, which increased in serum after radiation, early dynamic changes in blood T cell clones were reportedly the best predictors of response.

A note on this clone: Its antigen is not identified.

V lost 2 bases and J lost 4; bases outside the gene matches: 11. CDR3 length equals 18 residues. Looked up from germline, CDR1 is SGDLS and CDR2 is YYNGEE. Receiving focal radiation plus CTLA-4 blockade with ipilimumab were patients who had chemo-refractory metastatic non-small-cell lung cancer. Using immunoSEQ multiplex PCR, the repertoire was profiled, and TCRdb retains in-frame clones only, with some absent. Counted here are some 51,000 clones, roughly 77% occurring once; the ten biggest clones make up 7.5% to 9.5%. The clonotype comes from a human donor with non-small cell lung cancer who had a complete response to radiotherapy plus ipilimumab. J is TRBJ2-1 and V is TRBV9; 11 bases are shared with TRBD2. Source: peripheral blood, taken from a patient treated with radiotherapy plus ipilimumab. CDR3 protein: CASSVGLAEYIGYNEQFF. CDR3 DNA: TGTGCCAGCAGCGTGGGACTAGCGGAATACATAGGGTACAATGAGCAGTTCTTC.